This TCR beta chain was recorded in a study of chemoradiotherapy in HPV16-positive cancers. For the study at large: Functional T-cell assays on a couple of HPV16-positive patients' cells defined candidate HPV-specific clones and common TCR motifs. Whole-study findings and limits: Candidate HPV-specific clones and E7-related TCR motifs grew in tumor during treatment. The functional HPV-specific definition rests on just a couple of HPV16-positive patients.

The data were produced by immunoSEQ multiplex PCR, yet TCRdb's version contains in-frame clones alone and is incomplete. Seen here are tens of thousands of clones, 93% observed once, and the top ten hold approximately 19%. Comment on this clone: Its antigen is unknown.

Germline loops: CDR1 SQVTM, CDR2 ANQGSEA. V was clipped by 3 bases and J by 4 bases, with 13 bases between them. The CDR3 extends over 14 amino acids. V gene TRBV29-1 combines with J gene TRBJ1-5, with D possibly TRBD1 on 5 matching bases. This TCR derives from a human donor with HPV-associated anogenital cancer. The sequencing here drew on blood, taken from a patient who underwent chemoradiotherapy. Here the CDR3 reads CSVEVGGANQPQHF. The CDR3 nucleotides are TGCAGCGTTGAGGTGGGGGGTGCGAATCAGCCCCAGCATTTT.